This is a list of T cell receptor beta chains from one sample in a study of vaccination and CD4 T cells after COVID-19. TCRdb ran MiXCR on the PCR reads and lists one entry per CDR3 protein. Here the sample spans 17,000 or so distinct CDR3 sequences, less than 60% being singletons. Antigen specificity for these receptors is unknown. Sequenced material: CD4+ T cells from blood, cultured in vitro. The receptor source for this set is a human donor who had recovered from COVID-19. CDR3s include the opening cysteine and the closing phenylalanine or tryptophan. The D gene is left open where the match is weak. Some rows mark clone size as missing; the rest say once, few, many or name a class of expanded clone.

TGTGCCAGCAGCGTGGGACTAGCGAACACCGGGGAGCTGTTTTTT CASSVGLANTGELFF TRBV5-4 few TRBD2 TRBJ2-2
TGCAGTGCTAGATCGGTCCTGGGGATCGAGCAAAACAATGAGCAGTTCTTC CSARSVLGIEQNNEQFF TRBV20-1 - - TRBJ2-1
TGTGCCAGCAGTCCCTACCTAGTCCCCTACAATGAGCAGTTCTTC CASSPYLVPYNEQFF TRBV27 once - TRBJ2-1
TGTGCCTGGAGTTCCGGGGTTAGCAATCAGCCCCAGCATTTT CAWSSGVSNQPQHF TRBV30 - - TRBJ1-5
TGTGCCAGCAGAACCGGGACAGGCGATACCGGGGAGCTGTTTTTT CASRTGTGDTGELFF TRBV7-9 few TRBD1 TRBJ2-2
TGTGCCAGCAGTGAATGGACGGGGGGGGGAGAGACCCAGTACTTC CASSEWTGGGETQYF TRBV6-1 - TRBD2 TRBJ2-5
TGTGCCAGCAGCCCAGGGGGGCGTCAAGAGACCCAGTACTTC CASSPGGRQETQYF TRBV5-4 few - TRBJ2-5
TGTGCCAGCAGCTTACCCCGGCGGGGCTACACCTTC CASSLPRRGYTF TRBV7-2 - - TRBJ1-2
TGTGCCAGTAGTATTGAAGGGGTCAGCAATCAGCCCCAGCATTTT CASSIEGVSNQPQHF TRBV19 - - TRBJ1-5
TGCAGTGCTGGGGGACAGGGAATTAGCGAGCAGTACTTC CSAGGQGISEQYF TRBV20-1 - TRBD1 TRBJ2-7